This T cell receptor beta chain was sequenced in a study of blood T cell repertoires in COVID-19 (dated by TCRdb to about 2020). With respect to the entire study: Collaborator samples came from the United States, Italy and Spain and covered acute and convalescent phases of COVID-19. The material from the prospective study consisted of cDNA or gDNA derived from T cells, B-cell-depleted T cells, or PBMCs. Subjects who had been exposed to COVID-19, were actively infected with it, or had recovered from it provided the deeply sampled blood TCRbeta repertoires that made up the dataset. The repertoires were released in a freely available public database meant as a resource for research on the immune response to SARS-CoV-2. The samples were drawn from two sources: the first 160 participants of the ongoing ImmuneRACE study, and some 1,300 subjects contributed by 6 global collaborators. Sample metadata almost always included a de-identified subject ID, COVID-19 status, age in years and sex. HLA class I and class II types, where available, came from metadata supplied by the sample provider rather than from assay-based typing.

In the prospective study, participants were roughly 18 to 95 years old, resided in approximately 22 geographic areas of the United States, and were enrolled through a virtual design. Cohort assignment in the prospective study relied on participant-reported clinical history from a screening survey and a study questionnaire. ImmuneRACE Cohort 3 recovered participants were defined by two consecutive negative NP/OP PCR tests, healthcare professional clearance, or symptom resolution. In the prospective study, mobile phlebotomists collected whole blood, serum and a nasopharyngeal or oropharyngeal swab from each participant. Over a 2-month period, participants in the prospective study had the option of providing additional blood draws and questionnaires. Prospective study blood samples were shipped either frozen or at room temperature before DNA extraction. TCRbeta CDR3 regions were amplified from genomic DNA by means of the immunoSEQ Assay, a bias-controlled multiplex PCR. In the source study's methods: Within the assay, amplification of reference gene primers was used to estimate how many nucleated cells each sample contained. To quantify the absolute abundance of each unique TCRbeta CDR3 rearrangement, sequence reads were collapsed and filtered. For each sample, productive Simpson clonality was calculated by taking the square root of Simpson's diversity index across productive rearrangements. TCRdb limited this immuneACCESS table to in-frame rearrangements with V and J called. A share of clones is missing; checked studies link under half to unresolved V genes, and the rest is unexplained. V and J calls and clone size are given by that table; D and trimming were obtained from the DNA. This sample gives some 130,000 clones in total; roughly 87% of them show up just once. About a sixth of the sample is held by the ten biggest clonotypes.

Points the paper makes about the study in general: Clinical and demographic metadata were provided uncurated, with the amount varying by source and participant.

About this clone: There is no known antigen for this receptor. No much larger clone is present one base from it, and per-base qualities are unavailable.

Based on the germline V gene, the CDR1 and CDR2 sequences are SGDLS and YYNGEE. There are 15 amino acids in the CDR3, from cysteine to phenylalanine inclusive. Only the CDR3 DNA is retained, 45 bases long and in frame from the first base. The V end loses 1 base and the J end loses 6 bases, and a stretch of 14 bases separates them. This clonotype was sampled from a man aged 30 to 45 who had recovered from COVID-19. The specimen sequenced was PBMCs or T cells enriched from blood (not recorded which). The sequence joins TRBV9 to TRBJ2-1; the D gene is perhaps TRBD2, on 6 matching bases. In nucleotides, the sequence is TGTGCCAGCAGCGTATGGCGGGACCTGGTCAATGAGCAGTTCTTC. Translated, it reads CASSVWRDLVNEQFF.